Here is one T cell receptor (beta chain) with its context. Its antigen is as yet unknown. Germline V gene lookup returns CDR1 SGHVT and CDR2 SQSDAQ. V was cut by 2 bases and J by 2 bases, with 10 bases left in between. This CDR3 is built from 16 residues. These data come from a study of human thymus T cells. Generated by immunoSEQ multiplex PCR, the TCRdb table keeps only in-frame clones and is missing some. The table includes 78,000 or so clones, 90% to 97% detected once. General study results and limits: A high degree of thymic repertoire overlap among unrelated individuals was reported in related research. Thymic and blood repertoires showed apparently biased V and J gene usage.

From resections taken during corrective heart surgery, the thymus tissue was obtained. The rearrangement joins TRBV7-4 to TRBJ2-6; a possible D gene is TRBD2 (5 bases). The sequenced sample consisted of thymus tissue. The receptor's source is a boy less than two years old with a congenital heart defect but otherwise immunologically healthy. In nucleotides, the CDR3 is TGTGCCAGCAGCTTACTCGGAGGAGCTGGGGCCAACGTCCTGACTTTC. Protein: CASSLLGGAGANVLTF.